The 8 T cell receptor beta chains given below trace back to one sample, sequenced in a study of T cell changes during pregnancy in multiple sclerosis. Generated by immunoSEQ multiplex PCR, the TCRdb table keeps only in-frame clones and is missing some. Of around 80,000 clones listed, 85% to 95% are singletons. The sample was peripheral blood, taken before pregnancy. The receptors shown here come from a female donor with multiple sclerosis, enrolled in a pregnancy study.

This clone was seen just once. CDR3 residues: CASSLAAGNTEAFF. In DNA form, the CDR3 reads TGTGCCAGCAGCTTAGCGGCGGGGAACACTGAAGCTTTCTTT. The V and J genes are TRBV7-9 and TRBJ1-1; D is uncertain. The V end lost 0 bases, the J end lost 1 base, and 6 bases lay between the germline ends. The length of the CDR3 is 14 residues. The V gene's germline CDR1 is SEHNR and CDR2 FQNEAQ (reference sequence).

The chain employs TRBV10-3 and TRBJ2-2; TRBD1 matches at 8 bases. V lost 3 bases, J lost 8 bases, and 17 bases stayed unmatched. The CDR3 runs to 18 residues. Looked up from germline, CDR1 is ENHRY and CDR2 is SYGVKD. This chain's CDR3 is CAISERSSRAGGGGELFF. CDR3 sequence (DNA): TGTGCCATCAGTGAACGGTCGTCGAGGGCAGGGGGCGGAGGGGAGCTGTTTTTT.

This clone appeared once. This rearrangement joins TRBV6-1 to TRBJ2-6; no clear D gene. Germline lookup yields CDR1 MNHNS and CDR2 SASEGT. The CDR3 consists of 15 residues. V lost 7 bases, J lost 0 bases, and 10 bases lay in between. The CDR3: CASTVRSSGANVLTF. DNA of the CDR3: TGTGCCAGCACTGTACGGTCCTCTGGGGCCAACGTCCTGACTTTC.

The genes are TRBV7-9 and TRBJ1-4; 12 bases are a match to TRBD1. The CDR3 is 16 amino acids. J gave up 7 bases and V 1 base, and 4 bases lay outside the gene matches. Germline V lookup: CDR1 SEHNR, CDR2 FQNEAQ (reference sequence). The CDR3 nucleotides are TGTGCCAGCAGCTTAGGGGACAGGGGGCAGCGTGAAAAACTGTTTTTT. Encoded protein: CASSLGDRGQREKLFF.

The chain combines TRBV19 with TRBJ2-1; 15 positions match TRBD2. Germline lookup yields CDR1 LNHDA and CDR2 SQIVND (reference sequence). The CDR3 covers 16 residues. Germline trimming cut 10 bases from V and 6 bases from J; bases unmatched to any gene: 10. CDR3 sequence (DNA): TGTGCCACTAACAAAGGACTAGCGGGAGGGGTCAATGAGCAGTTCTTC. Protein: CATNKGLAGGVNEQFF.

The chain couples TRBV7-9 to TRBJ2-3, with TRBD2 identical over 9 bases. V shed 3 bases, J shed 5 bases, and the junction held 6 bases outside the gene matches. Germline V gives CDR1 SEHNR, CDR2 FQNEAQ (reference sequence). This CDR3 has 15 residues. The CDR3 region has the DNA TGTGCCAGCAGCTTGGGGGCTAGCGGGATAGATACGCAGTATTTT. Its protein is CASSLGASGIDTQYF.

This clone appeared a single time. The rearrangement links TRBV15 to TRBJ1-5, with D perhaps TRBD1 (6 bases). CDR1 is LNHNV, CDR2 YYDKDF, per germline (reference sequence). V gave up 3 bases and J gave up 6 bases, with 21 bases separating them. The CDR3 has 17 amino acids. In nucleotides, the CDR3 is TGTGCCACCAGCAGGGAGTCCCCGACGGGGGGCGGTCAGCCCCAGCATTTT. This encodes CATSRESPTGGGQPQHF. The full variable domain, with the rest looked up from reference TRBV15 and TRBJ1-5, is DAMVIQNPRYQVTQFGKPVTLSCSQTLNHNVMYWYQQKSSQAPKLLFHYYDKDFNNEADTPDNFQSRRPNTSFCFLDIRSPGLGDTAMYLCATSRESPTGGGQPQHFGDGTRLSIL.

This rearrangement joins TRBV7-9 to TRBJ2-1; no clear D gene. This CDR3 spans 14 amino acids. V was cut by 0 bases and J by 13 bases, with 16 bases left in between. CDR1 and CDR2 from the germline V gene are SEHNR and FQNEAQ (reference sequence). CDR3 loop: CASSLAVLGSYQFF. Here the CDR3 DNA reads TGTGCCAGCAGCTTAGCCGTCCTAGGCTCTTATCAGTTCTTC.